The 28 T cell receptor beta chains presented below share a single source sample, sequenced in a study of OX40 agonist ivuxolimab in advanced cancers. Assay used: immunoSEQ multiplex PCR; TCRdb lists only in-frame clones, some missing. The table records under 95,000 clones, 87% of them present only once. The sample in question was CD4+ or CD8+ T cells sorted from blood, obtained in a trial of the OX40 agonist ivuxolimab. The receptors shown here come from an adult with an advanced solid tumor such as melanoma, head and neck, liver or kidney cancer.

The chain combines TRBV20-1 with TRBJ2-5; 10 nucleotides match TRBD1. CDR1 is DFQATT and CDR2 is SNEGSKA in the germline V gene (reference sequence). Germline trimming cut 6 bases from V and 12 bases from J; bases unmatched to any gene: 4. The CDR3 spans 10 residues. The CDR3 nucleotides read TGCAGTGCGGGGACAGGGGATAAGTACTTC. Its translation: CSAGTGDKYF.

The CDR3 protein is CASSLSYGDIIRDTEAFF. The CDR3 DNA follows: TGTGCCAGCAGCTTGTCGTATGGGGACATCATCAGGGACACTGAAGCTTTCTTT. This sequence joins TRBV7-2 and TRBJ1-1, with D perhaps TRBD1 (6 bases). The CDR3 spans 18 residues. Germline lookup yields CDR1 SGHTA and CDR2 FQGNSA. Trimming removed 3 bases from V and 3 bases from J, with 23 bases in between.

The chain carries TRBV28 and TRBJ2-3; no reliable D call. V gave up 5 bases and J gave up 6 bases, with 9 bases separating them. Germline CDR1 and CDR2: MDHEN and SYDVKM. The CDR3 has 12 residues. In nucleotides, the CDR3 is TGTGCCAGCAGTACCATGGCGGATACGCAGTATTTT. The encoded protein is CASSTMADTQYF.

This clone occurred a few times. V usage is TRBV4-1 and J usage is TRBJ2-7; TRBD2 matches 7 bases. The CDR3 has 15 amino acids. The V and J ends lost 3 bases and 9 bases, in that order; junction bases with no gene match: 14. The germline gives CDR1 MGHRA, CDR2 YSYEKL. Written as DNA, the CDR3 is TGCGCCAGCAGCCAGCCGGGGGAGGGTAGCCACGGGCAGTACTTC. This encodes CASSQPGEGSHGQYF.

This clone came up a few times. This chain joins TRBV5-1 and TRBJ2-5, with D tentatively TRBD2 (6 bases). Deletions cut 2 bases from V and 5 bases from J, with 7 bases between. There are 12 residues in the CDR3. Germline V gene data show CDR1 as SGHRS and CDR2 as YFSETQ. DNA of the CDR3: TGCGCCAGCAGCTTAAGCGGGGAGACCCAGTACTTC. Translating it yields CASSLSGETQYF.

This chain connects TRBV18 to TRBJ2-7; D not resolved. The CDR3 consists of 11 residues. V was clipped by 6 bases and J by 3 bases, with 6 bases between them. Per germline, CDR1 KGHSH and CDR2 LQKENI. DNA for the CDR3: TGTGCCAGCTCGAAGGACTACGAGCAGTACTTC. Translating gives CASSKDYEQYF.

The chain joins TRBV30 to TRBJ2-2; either TRBD1 or TRBD2 may supply D (5 bases each). The V gene's germline CDR1 is GTSNPN and CDR2 SVGIG (reference sequence). CDR3 size: 14 residues. With 4 bases removed from V and 5 bases from J, the gap between germline ends came to 14 bases. The CDR3 nucleotides read TGTGCCTGGACCGGGGCAGGGTTTACCGGGGAGCTGTTTTTT. Amino acid sequence: CAWTGAGFTGELFF.

This CDR3 reads CASSLEETQYF. The CDR3 DNA follows: TGTGCCAGCAGCCTCGAAGAGACCCAGTACTTC. V gene TRBV14 combines with J gene TRBJ2-5; D not resolved. Germline V gene lookup returns CDR1 SGHDN and CDR2 FVKESK. V was cut by 4 bases and J by 3 bases, with 3 bases left in between. The CDR3 covers 11 residues.

V is TRBV29-1 and J is TRBJ1-2; 8 bases agree with TRBD1. The CDR3 is 14 amino acids. V lost 6 bases and J lost 2; bases outside the gene matches: 8. CDR1 is SQVTM, CDR2 ANQGSEA, per germline. The CDR3 spells CSVKGQGSNYGYTF. The CDR3 coding sequence is TGCAGCGTGAAAGGACAGGGAAGCAACTATGGCTACACCTTC.

The gene calls are TRBV7-9 and TRBJ2-1; 9 nucleotides line up with TRBD2. The CDR3 runs to 15 residues. CDR1 is SEHNR and CDR2 is FQNEAQ in the germline V gene (reference sequence). V was clipped by 4 bases and J by 3 bases; unmatched bases: 4. In nucleotides, the CDR3 is TGTGCCAGCAGCTCGGGACTAGCCCTCTACAATGAGCAGTTCTTC. Amino acids: CASSSGLALYNEQFF. The full variable domain, in which reference TRBV7-9 and TRBJ2-1 provide the parts outside the CDR3, is DTGVSQNPRHKITKRGQNVTFRCDPISEHNRLYWYRQTLGQGPEFLTYFQNEAQLEKSRLLSDRFSAERPKGSFSTLEIQRTEQGDSAMYLCASSSGLALYNEQFFGPGTRLTVL.

The chain employs TRBV4-3 and TRBJ1-5, with no clear D. Germline V CDR1 and CDR2: LGHNA, YSLEER. This CDR3 has 13 residues. With 0 bases removed from V and 5 bases from J, the gap between germline ends came to 5 bases. The CDR3 DNA reads as TGCGCCAGCAGCCAAGAGATCGATCAGCCCCAGCATTTT. It translates to CASSQEIDQPQHF.

The chain combines TRBV6-6 with TRBJ1-5; a weak D match, TRBD1 (5 bases). CDR3 length: 12 amino acids. Trimming removed 6 bases from V and 5 bases from J, with 8 bases in between. CDR1 is MNHNY and CDR2 is SVGAGI in the germline V gene (reference sequence). CDR3 loop: CASSRGDQPQHF. As DNA, the CDR3 is TGTGCCAGCAGCCGGGGGGATCAGCCCCAGCATTTT.

The V and J genes are TRBV5-1 and TRBJ2-7; D tentatively fits TRBD1 or TRBD2 (5 bases each). The V gene lost 4 bases and the J gene lost 5 bases, with 16 bases spanning the gap. Germline loops: CDR1 SGHRS, CDR2 YFSETQ. CDR3 size: 14 residues. The CDR3 DNA follows: TGCGCCAGCAGCCCGGAACCCGGGACGGACGAGCAGTACTTC. This encodes CASSPEPGTDEQYF.

J is TRBJ1-2 and V is TRBV11-2, with no clear D. The CDR3 loop spans 13 amino acids. Per germline, CDR1 SGHAT and CDR2 FQNNGV. The V and J ends lost 1 base and 7 bases respectively, with 10 bases between them. The CDR3 is CASSLGVRGGYTF. CDR3 sequence (DNA): TGTGCCAGCAGCTTAGGTGTCCGGGGTGGCTACACCTTC.

This clone was detected only a few times. The rearrangement links TRBV19 to TRBJ2-2; D may be TRBD1 or TRBD2 (7 bases each). The CDR3 loop spans 15 amino acids. Trimming took 7 bases from V and 6 from J, leaving 18 bases between them. Germline lookup yields CDR1 LNHDA and CDR2 SQIVND (reference sequence). CDR3 DNA: TGTGCCAGTATTCCCGACAGGGAGGGAGCCGGGGAGCTGTTTTTT. This encodes CASIPDREGAGELFF.

The genes are TRBV14 and TRBJ2-7, with 9 bases identical to TRBD1. CDR1 and CDR2 (germline): SGHDN, FVKESK. The CDR3 contains 14 residues. The CDR3 here is CDKWDREGTYEQYF. The CDR3, as DNA: TGTGATAAATGGGACAGGGAAGGCACCTACGAGCAGTACTTC.

The chain carries TRBV6-5 and TRBJ2-2; D not resolved. Germline-derived CDR1 and CDR2 are MNHEY and SVGAGI. V lost 5 bases and J 6 bases, leaving 4 bases between the germline ends. This CDR3 has 11 residues. The CDR3 DNA reads TGTGCCAGCAGTCTCGCCGGGGAGCTGTTTTTT. Encoded protein: CASSLAGELFF.

The rearrangement uses TRBV11-3 and TRBJ1-6; D call uncertain. Trimming removed 0 bases at V and 7 bases at J, with 4 bases between. Germline-derived CDR1 and CDR2 are SGHNT and YENEEA. There are 13 residues in the CDR3. CDR3 bases: TGTGCCAGCAGCTTAGACCCCAATTCACCCCTCCACTTT. It encodes CASSLDPNSPLHF.

The rearrangement uses TRBV6-1 and TRBJ2-3; 14 bases are a match to TRBD2. J was trimmed by 5 bases and V by 4 bases; bases with no gene match: 5. The CDR3 extends over 16 amino acids. Germline CDR1 and CDR2: MNHNS and SASEGT. CDR3 amino acids: CASSAPTSGGVDTQYF. The CDR3 DNA reads TGTGCCAGCAGTGCGCCGACTAGCGGGGGGGTAGATACGCAGTATTTT.

Only a few counts were recorded for this clone. The chain links TRBV5-1 to TRBJ1-1, with TRBD1 matching over 9 bases. This CDR3 has 14 amino acids. Germline V lookup: CDR1 SGHRS, CDR2 YFSETQ. The junction had 7 bases not matched to a gene; V was cut back by 5 bases and J by 5 bases. The CDR3 nucleotides are TGCGCCAGCAGTCTGGACAGGGGAAGGACTGAAGCTTTCTTT. Translation gives CASSLDRGRTEAFF.

This rearrangement joins TRBV11-3 to TRBJ1-1; weak D call: TRBD1 (5 bases). The V gene lost 3 bases and the J gene lost 3 bases, with 11 bases spanning the gap. CDR1 is SGHNT and CDR2 is YENEEA in the germline V gene. The CDR3 runs to 14 residues. CDR3: CASSLTVSDTEAFF. The CDR3 DNA reads TGTGCCAGCAGCTTGACAGTTTCGGACACTGAAGCTTTCTTT.

The chain employs TRBV7-3 and TRBJ2-1, with 7 nucleotides matching TRBD1. V was clipped by 4 bases and J by 5 bases; unmatched bases: 11. The length of the CDR3 is 16 residues. Germline loops: CDR1 SGHTA, CDR2 FQGTGA. The CDR3 loop reads CASSSSSGTVNNEQFF. CDR3 coding DNA: TGTGCCAGCAGCTCATCCTCCGGGACAGTAAACAATGAGCAGTTCTTC.

This clone appeared once. The chain recombines TRBV28 with TRBJ2-7, with D possibly being TRBD2 (6 bases). Germline lookup yields CDR1 MDHEN and CDR2 SYDVKM. The CDR3 has 13 amino acids. The V and J ends lost 7 bases and 0 bases respectively, with 10 bases between them. CDR3 in amino acids: CASKVGSSYEQYF. CDR3 DNA: TGTGCCAGCAAGGTCGGGAGCTCCTACGAGCAGTACTTC.

V gene TRBV14 combines with J gene TRBJ2-5; 11 bases map to TRBD2. The V gene's germline CDR1 is SGHDN and CDR2 FVKESK. The CDR3 loop spans 13 amino acids. The junction had 8 bases not matched to a gene; V was cut back by 4 bases and J by 13 bases. CDR3 nucleotide sequence: TGTGCCAGCAGCCCGCAGACTAGCGGGATACGGTACTTC. Residues: CASSPQTSGIRYF.

This clone came up once. This chain joins TRBV10-3 and TRBJ2-1; TRBD1 aligns across 7 bases. The germline V gene has CDR1 ENHRY and CDR2 SYGVKD. The CDR3 is made up of 13 amino acids. The V and J ends lost 7 bases and 4 bases, in that order; junction bases with no gene match: 4. The CDR3 DNA reads as TGTGCCATCAAATCGACAGGGTACAATGAGCAGTTCTTC. Translation gives CAIKSTGYNEQFF.

CDR3 bases: TGTGCCAGCAGTTTGGGACTAGCGGGAGGAGAGACCCAGTACTTC. Translation gives CASSLGLAGGETQYF. The gene calls are TRBV6-6 and TRBJ2-5, with TRBD2 identical over 15 bases. The V gene's germline CDR1 is MNHNY and CDR2 SVGAGI (reference sequence). This CDR3 has 15 residues. V lost 4 bases, J lost 4 bases, and 1 base stayed unmatched.

This rearrangement joins TRBV2 to TRBJ1-4; D possibly corresponds to TRBD1 (6 bases). V lost 11 bases to trimming and J lost 6 bases, with 16 bases between them. CDR1 is SNHLY and CDR2 is FYNNEI in the germline V gene. This CDR3 region has 13 residues. The CDR3 is CAGNRVRDEKLFF. CDR3 nucleotides: TGTGCCGGGAACAGGGTGCGAGATGAAAAACTGTTTTTT.

This rearrangement joins TRBV19 to TRBJ2-3; 8 bases are a match to TRBD2. Germline lookup yields CDR1 LNHDA and CDR2 SQIVND (reference sequence). The CDR3 totals 15 residues. Trimming removed 4 bases from V and 2 bases from J; junction bases left unmatched: 5. This chain's CDR3 is CASSRAGAPTDTQYF. Written as DNA, the CDR3 is TGTGCCAGTAGTAGAGCGGGAGCTCCCACAGATACGCAGTATTTT.